Listed below are T cell receptor beta chains from one sample, sequenced in a study of T cell repertoires in cytomegalovirus infection. TCRdb redid the calling of the reads with MiXCR, one entry per CDR3 protein. The repertoire holds 400,000 to 550,000 distinct CDR3 sequences, around 11% seen once, with roughly 10% in the top ten. The sample taken for sequencing was PBMCs. The receptors were sampled from a human donor in good health (CMV status not recorded). Some clones in this sample may be carry-over from other donors' samples. CDR3s include the opening cysteine and the closing phenylalanine or tryptophan. A D gene is named only where the DNA matches it firmly. Some rows have no size entry. The others give once, few or many, or a class for an expanded clone.

-,many,TRBV14,TRBJ1-2,TGTGCCAGCAGCCAAGATGTTGTGGAGAACTATGGCTACACCTTC,CASSQDVVENYGYTF
-,many,TRBV19,TRBJ2-6,TGTGCCAGTAGTTCAGCGATACAGGCTTTCCCCGGGGCCAACGTCCTGACTTTC,CASSSAIQAFPGANVLTF
-,few,TRBV5-4,TRBJ1-1,TGTGCCAGCAGCTTGACTGGGGGGGATGAAGCTTTCTTT,CASSLTGGDEAFF
-,many,TRBV15,TRBJ1-1,TGTGCCACCAGCAGACAGCGGCAGCGTGAAGCTTTCTTT,CATSRQRQREAFF
-,few,TRBV20-1,TRBJ1-4,TGCAGTGCCTACGACAGACTAAATGAAAAACTGTTTTTT,CSAYDRLNEKLFF
TRBD2,-,TRBV5-1,TRBJ2-1,TGCGCCAGCAGCTTTGCAGCGGGAGGGGCCAGTGAGCAGTTCTTC,CASSFAAGGASEQFF
-,-,TRBV20-1,TRBJ2-3,TGCAGTGCTCAGAAACGGCTAGAGGCGTTTAGGGCAGATACGCAGTATTTT,CSAQKRLEAFRADTQYF
-,few,TRBV27,TRBJ2-5,TGTGCCAGCGGGACCGGGACTGGGGCGGGGACCCAGTACTTC,CASGTGTGAGTQYF
-,many,TRBV5-4,TRBJ2-1,TGTGCCAGCAGCTCCGGGACCGACGGTGGAGAGGAGCAGTTCTTC,CASSSGTDGGEEQFF
-,many,TRBV7-8,TRBJ2-5,TGTGCCAGCAGCTTAAGGGGTCCTGGTGGGGAGACCCAGTACTTC,CASSLRGPGGETQYF
-,-,TRBV7-9,TRBJ1-6,TGTGCCAGCAGGATCGGCGACGTGGGAATTTCACCCCTCCACTTT,CASRIGDVGISPLHF
-,many,TRBV6-5,TRBJ2-2,TGTGCCAGCAGTTCCGGACAGCCCCCCGGGGAGCTGTTTTTT,CASSSGQPPGELFF
-,many,TRBV11-3,TRBJ2-7,TGTGCCAGCAGTATAGGGGGAATCCCCCACGAGCAGTACTTC,CASSIGGIPHEQYF
-,-,TRBV7-9,TRBJ1-4,TGTGCCAGCAGCCCCGCCGGGGGGGACGGGAGGCGTGAAAAACTGTTTTTT,CASSPAGGDGRREKLFF
-,many,TRBV7-3,TRBJ2-7,TGTGCCAGCAGCCCTCAGTCTGGTGTGGACGAGCAGTACTTC,CASSPQSGVDEQYF
-,few,TRBV20-1,TRBJ2-3,TGCAGTGCTTGGGACGGAGAACCCACAGATACGCAGTATTTT,CSAWDGEPTDTQYF
TRBD2,-,TRBV28,TRBJ2-1,TGTGCCAGCATCCCCTCACTAGCGGAGTCCTACAATGAGCAGTTCTTC,CASIPSLAESYNEQFF
TRBD1,-,TRBV15,TRBJ1-3,TGTGCCACCAGCAGCTTAGACAGGGCGGCAGGAAACACCATATATTTT,CATSSLDRAAGNTIYF
-,many,TRBV7-9,TRBJ1-2,TGTGCCAGCAGTTCCCCCCGGAAGGTGGACTATGGCTACACCTTC,CASSSPRKVDYGYTF
TRBD2,many,TRBV7-3,TRBJ2-1,TGTGCCAGCAGCCTTCTAGCGGGAGAGTACAATGAGCAGTTCTTC,CASSLLAGEYNEQFF
-,many,TRBV10-3,TRBJ2-5,TGTGCCATCAGTGAAGTTGGTAGGGAGACCCAGTACTTC,CAISEVGRETQYF
-,many,TRBV5-5,TRBJ2-1,TGTGCCAGCAGCCAGAGCTGGGGAACCTACAATGAGCAGTTCTTC,CASSQSWGTYNEQFF
-,many,TRBV12-3/TRBV12-4,TRBJ2-2,TGTGCCAGCAGGGAAGAACATCTGCCCACCGGGGAGCTGTTTTTT,CASREEHLPTGELFF
TRBD1,many,TRBV11-3,TRBJ2-3,TGTGCCAGCAGCTTGGGGCAGGGGGGCACAGATACGCAGTATTTT,CASSLGQGGTDTQYF
TRBD2,-,TRBV11-2,TRBJ2-7,TGTGCCAGCAGCTTAGGGGCAGCGGGAGCCCACGAGCAGTACTTC,CASSLGAAGAHEQYF
-,-,TRBV28,TRBJ2-1,TGTGCCAGCAAGGACCGTCTCTCCTACGATGAGCAGTTCTTC,CASKDRLSYDEQFF
TRBD1,-,TRBV6-6,TRBJ2-7,TGTGCCAGTCAAATAAGACAGGGTAGCGACGAGCAGTACTTC,CASQIRQGSDEQYF
TRBD1,-,TRBV19,TRBJ2-3,TGTGCCAGTAGTATAGATCAAAGGGGGCGGAACACAGATACGCAGTATTTT,CASSIDQRGRNTDTQYF
TRBD2,many,TRBV4-2,TRBJ2-7,TGTGCCAGCAGCCAAGGACTAGCGGGAGTGTACGAGCAGTACTTC,CASSQGLAGVYEQYF
-,few,TRBV28,TRBJ1-1,TGTGCCAGTTACCTAAGGAACACTGAAGCTTTCTTT,CASYLRNTEAFF
-,-,TRBV20-1,TRBJ2-1,TGCAGTGCTGTCCGGGACTTAAACAATGAGCAGTTCTTC,CSAVRDLNNEQFF
TRBD2,many,TRBV23-1,TRBJ2-3,TGCGCCAGCAGTCAATCGCGAGCGGGGGGAATCGCAGATACGCAGTATTTT,CASSQSRAGGIADTQYF
TRBD1,-,TRBV3-1,TRBJ1-1,TGTGCCAGCAGCCATCGAGACAGGGCAAACACTGAAGCTTTCTTT,CASSHRDRANTEAFF
-,many,TRBV7-8,TRBJ1-1,TGTGCCAGCAGCCCCGCTTGGCCGACAGTTATGAACACTGAAGCTTTCTTT,CASSPAWPTVMNTEAFF
-,-,TRBV2,TRBJ1-3,TGTGCCAGCAGGTGGACCGAAGTAAGCTCTGGAAACACCATATATTTT,CASRWTEVSSGNTIYF
TRBD1,-,TRBV25-1,TRBJ1-4,TGTGCCAGCAGTGATTCCCGGGACAGGAGGGAAAAACTGTTTTTT,CASSDSRDRREKLFF
TRBD1,many,TRBV6-5,TRBJ1-1,TGTGCCAGCAGTTCGATGACAGGGGGCCTAATGAACACTGAAGCTTTCTTT,CASSSMTGGLMNTEAFF
TRBD1,many,TRBV23-1,TRBJ2-5,TGCGCCAGCAGTCATGTCCGGGACAGGGGTCCCTTACAAGAGACCCAGTACTTC,CASSHVRDRGPLQETQYF
-,-,TRBV20-1,TRBJ1-1,TGCAGTGCTAGAATCCGGAATGCGGACACTGAAGCTTTCTTT,CSARIRNADTEAFF
-,many,TRBV7-2,TRBJ1-3,TGTGCCAGCAGCTTATCGTCGGGGCGTGGAAACACCATATATTTT,CASSLSSGRGNTIYF
-,many,TRBV2,TRBJ2-1,TGTGCCAGCAGTGGTCAGCGGGCATCCAATGAGCAGTTCTTC,CASSGQRASNEQFF
-,many,TRBV4-2,TRBJ2-7,TGTGCCAGCAGCCACGCGGGCCCCTCCTACGAGCAGTACTTC,CASSHAGPSYEQYF
-,few,TRBV3-1,TRBJ2-5,TGTGCCAGCAGCCAAGGGCCAGGTCAAGAGACCCAGTACTTC,CASSQGPGQETQYF